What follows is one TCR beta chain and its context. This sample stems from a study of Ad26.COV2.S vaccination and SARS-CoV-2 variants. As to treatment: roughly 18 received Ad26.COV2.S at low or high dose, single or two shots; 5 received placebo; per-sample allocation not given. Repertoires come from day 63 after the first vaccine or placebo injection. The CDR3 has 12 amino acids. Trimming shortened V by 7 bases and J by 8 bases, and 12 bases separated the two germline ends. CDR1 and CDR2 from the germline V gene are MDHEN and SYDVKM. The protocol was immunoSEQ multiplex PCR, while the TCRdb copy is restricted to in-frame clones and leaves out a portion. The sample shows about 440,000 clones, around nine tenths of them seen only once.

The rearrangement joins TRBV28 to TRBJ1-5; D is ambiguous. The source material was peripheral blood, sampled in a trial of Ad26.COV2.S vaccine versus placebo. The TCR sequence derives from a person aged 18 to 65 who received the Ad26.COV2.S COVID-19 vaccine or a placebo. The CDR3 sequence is CASTLQREPQHF. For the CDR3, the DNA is TGTGCCAGCACCCTCCAACGGGAGCCCCAGCATTTT.